The 10 T cell receptor beta chains below come from one sample, sequenced in a study of blood T cell repertoires in COVID-19. The table came from immunoSEQ multiplex PCR; TCRdb's copy has only in-frame clones and leaves some out. The sample lists some 250,000 clones; about 87% were seen once. Specimen: peripheral blood. Receptor source: a woman aged 55-69 years with COVID-19, enrolled during active disease.

The genes are TRBV5-5 and TRBJ1-3, with D perhaps TRBD1 (6 bases). The CDR3 is made up of 15 amino acids. The germline gives CDR1 SGHKS, CDR2 YYEKEE (reference sequence). V gave up 4 bases and J gave up 2 bases, with 13 bases separating them. The CDR3, as DNA: TGTGCCAGCAGCGAGGACAGTAATCCTGGAAACACCATATATTTT. This gives the protein CASSEDSNPGNTIYF. Drawing the rest from reference TRBV5-5 and TRBJ1-3, the complete variable domain is DAGVTQSPTHLIKTRGQQVTLRCSPISGHKSVSWYQQVLGQGPQFIFQYYEKEERGRGNFPDRFSARQFPNYSSELNVNALLLGDSALYLCASSEDSNPGNTIYFGEGSWLTVV.

The rearrangement links TRBV29-1 to TRBJ2-5, with 7 bases that match TRBD1. The CDR3 loop spans 11 amino acids. V was clipped by 5 bases and J by 5 bases; unmatched bases: 2. Germline V gene data show CDR1 as SQVTM and CDR2 as ANQGSEA. In DNA form, the CDR3 reads TGCAGCGTTTTGACAGGGGAGACCCAGTACTTC. Translating it yields CSVLTGETQYF.

The V gene is TRBV27, the J gene TRBJ2-1; a weak D match, TRBD2 (6 bases). The CDR3 runs to 14 residues. The V end lost 3 bases, the J end lost 9 bases, and 15 bases lay between the germline ends. Germline loops: CDR1 MNHEY, CDR2 SMNVEV (reference sequence). This chain's CDR3 is CASSLSIAAGEQFF. CDR3 coding DNA: TGTGCCAGCAGTTTGAGTATAGCAGCGGGTGAGCAGTTCTTC.

This clone has only one observation. This chain uses TRBV28 with TRBJ1-2; D is possibly TRBD1 (6 bases). Germline CDR1 is MDHEN and CDR2 is SYDVKM. V was pared by 5 bases and J by 7 bases, with 11 bases between. The CDR3 loop spans 12 amino acids. The CDR3 here is CASSIDRFGYTF. DNA of the CDR3: TGTGCCAGCAGTATCGACAGGTTTGGCTACACCTTC.

V usage is TRBV30 and J usage is TRBJ2-7; perhaps TRBD2 as D (6 bases). Trimming pared 2 bases from V and 2 bases from J, leaving 13 bases between. Germline assignment: CDR1 GTSNPN and CDR2 SVGIG (reference sequence). The CDR3 has 14 residues. As DNA, the CDR3 is TGTGCCTGGAGTAGGACTGGGGGGACCTACGAGCAGTACTTC. It translates to CAWSRTGGTYEQYF.

V usage is TRBV10-3 and J usage is TRBJ2-2, with 13 bases matching TRBD2. CDR1 is ENHRY, CDR2 SYGVKD, per germline. The CDR3 contains 18 residues. The junction had 6 bases not matched to a gene; V was cut back by 1 base and J by 4 bases. CDR3 sequence: CAISELGLAGASTGELFF. CDR3 nucleotide sequence: TGTGCCATCAGTGAGTTAGGACTAGCGGGAGCTTCCACCGGGGAGCTGTTTTTT.

The chain has TRBV12-2 and TRBJ2-1; the table's D call TRBD2 went unverified against the DNA. TRBV12-2 is labeled a pseudogene. The CDR3 has 19 residues. Written as DNA, the CDR3 is TGTGCAAGTCGCTCCCCCCTTAGGGAGCGGGAGACCTCCTACAATGAGCAGTTCTTC. Translation gives CASRSPLRERETSYNEQFF.

The genes are TRBV11-2 and TRBJ2-1; 9 bases align to TRBD1. The V gene's germline CDR1 is SGHAT and CDR2 FQNNGV. Losses at the gene ends were 3 bases for V and 1 base for J; bases not matched to a gene: 4. The CDR3 is made up of 16 amino acids. CDR3 sequence reads: CASSFRGQGSYNEQFF. CDR3 coding DNA: TGTGCCAGCAGCTTTAGGGGACAGGGATCCTACAATGAGCAGTTCTTC.

With regard to this clone: Other DNA sequences from this sample encode an identical CDR3 as well. The chain is built from TRBV19 and TRBJ1-1; D is ambiguous. Germline CDR1 is LNHDA and CDR2 is SQIVND (reference sequence). V lost 5 bases and J 2 bases, leaving 9 bases between the germline ends. The CDR3 sequence is 13 residues long. CDR3 amino acids: CASSDRGNTEAFF. The CDR3 DNA is TGTGCCAGTAGTGATCGGGGTAACACTGAAGCTTTCTTT.

CDR3 sequence: CASSSGGSRTDTQYF. Here the CDR3 DNA reads TGTGCCAGCAGCTCCGGTGGGAGTAGGACAGATACGCAGTATTTT. This chain links TRBV28 with TRBJ2-3; the D gene is possibly TRBD2 (5 bases). V was pared by 6 bases and J by 3 bases, with 16 bases between. Germline CDR1 and CDR2: MDHEN and SYDVKM. The CDR3 is made up of 15 amino acids.